The 23 T cell receptor beta chains below were found in one sample sequenced in a study of blood T cell repertoires in COVID-19. Generated by immunoSEQ multiplex PCR, the TCRdb table keeps only in-frame clones and is missing some. The sample lists 90,000 to 120,000 clones, around 82% occurring once. Sequencing was done on a sample of peripheral blood. The receptors stem from a man between 60 and 75 years old with acute or convalescent COVID-19.

In DNA, the CDR3 is TGCGCCAGCAGCCAAACCAAGGCGAGCGGGGGGGCAGACAATGAGCAGTTCTTC. Amino acids: CASSQTKASGGADNEQFF. This chain uses TRBV4-1 with TRBJ2-1, with 10 bases matching TRBD2. There are 18 residues in the CDR3. Germline CDR1 is MGHRA and CDR2 is YSYEKL. Germline trimming cut 2 bases from V and 5 bases from J; bases unmatched to any gene: 12.

The V call is TRBV7-2, the J call TRBJ1-3; TRBD1 might be the D (5 bases). Per germline, CDR1 SGHTA and CDR2 FQGNSA. V was clipped by 2 bases and J by 2 bases, with 13 bases between them. The CDR3 sequence is 16 residues long. In DNA, the CDR3 is TGTGCCAGCAGCTTATTCGGCAGGGCGGCTGGAAACACCATATATTTT. The encoded protein is CASSLFGRAAGNTIYF.

The chain uses TRBV5-8 and TRBJ1-2; TRBD1 might be the D (5 bases). Trimming pared 4 bases from V and 7 bases from J, leaving 8 bases between. The CDR3 spans 11 residues. Germline CDR1 and CDR2: SGHTS and YDEGEE. CDR3 DNA: TGTGCCAGCAGCCCGGGACTTGGCTACACCTTC. This gives the protein CASSPGLGYTF.

As DNA, the CDR3 is TGTGCCGGCCGGAGGACCTCTAGCACAGATACGCAGTATTTT. It encodes CAGRRTSSTDTQYF. V is TRBV6-5 and J is TRBJ2-3, with D perhaps TRBD2 (5 bases). CDR3 length: 14 residues. Trimming pared 11 bases from V and 0 bases from J, leaving 15 bases between. CDR1 and CDR2 from the germline V gene are MNHEY and SVGAGI.

The chain is built from TRBV15 and TRBJ2-5, with a weak D call TRBD2 (6 bases). The CDR3 has 14 residues. Germline-derived CDR1 and CDR2 are LNHNV and YYDKDF (reference sequence). V was trimmed by 0 bases and J by 5 bases, leaving 10 bases between them. CDR3 DNA: TGTGCCACCAGCAGAGAGGTGGGAGGCGAGACCCAGTACTTC. Its protein product is CATSREVGGETQYF.

V usage is TRBV6-5 and J usage is TRBJ2-7; D might be TRBD1 (5 bases). The germline V gene encodes CDR1 MNHEY and CDR2 SVGAGI. The CDR3 has 13 residues. V was pared by 6 bases and J by 0 bases, with 9 bases between. The DNA of the CDR3 is TGTGCCAGCAGCATCAGGGACTCCTACGAGCAGTACTTC. Translation gives CASSIRDSYEQYF.

The chain links TRBV3-1 (or the pseudogene TRBV3-2) to TRBJ2-7; 10 nucleotides match TRBD2. V lost 1 base and J lost 3; bases outside the gene matches: 9. The germline gives CDR1 LGHDT, CDR2 YNNKEL (reference sequence). This CDR3 has 17 amino acids. The CDR3 nucleotides are TGTGCCAGCAGCCAAGCATTTGGAGCTAGCGGGAGCTACGAGCAGTACTTC. This encodes CASSQAFGASGSYEQYF.

This chain links TRBV21-1 with TRBJ2-7; the table gives TRBD2 as D, unverified against the DNA. TRBV21-1 is marked as a pseudogene. CDR3 length: 11 amino acids. The CDR3 spells CARNLADEQYF. The DNA of the CDR3 is TGTGCCAGGAATCTAGCAGACGAGCAGTACTTC.

This chain uses TRBV3-1 (or the pseudogene TRBV3-2) with TRBJ2-2, with TRBD1 identical over 8 bases. Losses at the gene ends were 4 bases for V and 5 bases for J; bases not matched to a gene: 6. This CDR3 has 15 amino acids. Germline values: CDR1 LGHDT, CDR2 YNNKEL (reference sequence). The CDR3 DNA reads as TGTGCCAGCAGCCTCGGGACAGGTCGGACCGGGGAGCTGTTTTTT. It yields the protein CASSLGTGRTGELFF.

The rearrangement joins TRBV6-5 to TRBJ2-1; D is possibly TRBD1 (5 bases). The germline V gene encodes CDR1 MNHEY and CDR2 SVGAGI. The CDR3 is 15 amino acids. The V and J ends lost 3 bases and 6 bases respectively, with 15 bases between them. The CDR3 sequence: CASSYVSGPFNEQFF. CDR3 sequence (DNA): TGTGCCAGCAGTTATGTTTCAGGGCCTTTCAATGAGCAGTTCTTC.

The chain combines TRBV5-4 with TRBJ2-2; 8 bases match TRBD1. J lost 0 bases, V lost 2 bases, and 0 bases had no gene match. The CDR3 runs to 15 residues. The germline CDR1 and CDR2 sequences are SGHNT and YYREEE (reference sequence). The CDR3 region is CASSLQGANTGELFF. The CDR3, as DNA: TGTGCCAGCAGCTTACAGGGGGCGAACACCGGGGAGCTGTTTTTT.

The rearrangement joins TRBV5-4 to TRBJ1-4; 7 positions match TRBD1. Germline CDR1 is SGHNT and CDR2 is YYREEE (reference sequence). Trimming took 2 bases from V and 4 from J; bases not matched to a gene: 8. CDR3 length: 16 amino acids. The CDR3 sequence: CASSLRTGTVNEKLFF. The CDR3 DNA is TGTGCCAGCAGCTTAAGAACCGGGACAGTTAATGAAAAACTGTTTTTT.

V and J are TRBV30 and TRBJ2-2; 10 nucleotides agree with TRBD1. Germline CDR1 GTSNPN, CDR2 SVGIG (reference sequence). V gave up 4 bases and J gave up 2 bases; unmatched junction bases: 4. The CDR3 is 15 residues long. CDR3 residues: CAWNRQGANTGELFF. For the CDR3, the DNA is TGTGCCTGGAATAGACAGGGGGCTAACACCGGGGAGCTGTTTTTT.

The J gene is TRBJ2-1, the V gene TRBV6-4; 15 bases fit TRBD2. Germline V gives CDR1 MRHNA, CDR2 SNTAGT. This CDR3 has 18 residues. Trimming removed 3 bases from V and 5 bases from J; junction bases left unmatched: 8. The CDR3 sequence: CASSEGLAGGKAHNEQFF. CDR3 sequence (DNA): TGTGCCAGCAGTGAAGGACTAGCGGGGGGGAAAGCCCACAATGAGCAGTTCTTC.

The chain employs TRBV19 and TRBJ2-3; D is unclear. V dropped 6 bases and J dropped 2 bases, with 12 bases sitting between them. This CDR3 has 14 amino acids. CDR1 and CDR2 from the germline V gene are LNHDA and SQIVND (reference sequence). CDR3 nucleotide sequence: TGTGCCAGTAGGAATTTCGGGTTCACAGATACGCAGTATTTT. This translates into CASRNFGFTDTQYF.

CDR3 in DNA: TGCGCCAGCCTACTTCGGACTAGCGGGAGGGTCGCAGATACGCAGTATTTT. Protein sequence: CASLLRTSGRVADTQYF. The rearrangement uses TRBV5-1 and TRBJ2-3, with TRBD2 matching 15 bases. The CDR3 has 17 residues. The junction had 10 bases not matched to a gene; V was cut back by 7 bases and J by 4 bases. The V gene's germline CDR1 is SGHRS and CDR2 YFSETQ. Filled out from reference TRBV5-1 and TRBJ2-3, the complete variable domain reads KAGVTQTPRYLIKTRGQQVTLSCSPISGHRSVSWYQQTPGQGLQFLFEYFSETQRNKGNFPGRFSGRQFSNSRSEMNVSTLELGDSALYLCASLLRTSGRVADTQYFGPGTRLTVL.

This chain uses TRBV10-2 with TRBJ1-6; TRBD1 aligns across 9 bases. The J segment lost 11 bases and the V segment lost 6 bases, leaving 8 bases of the junction unmatched. Germline assignment: CDR1 WSHSY and CDR2 SAAADI. The CDR3 totals 14 residues. CDR3: CASRTGTGNPPLHF. The CDR3 bases are TGCGCCAGCAGAACCGGGACAGGGAACCCACCCCTCCACTTT.

This clone was seen a single time. CDR3 DNA: TGTGCCAGCAGCTTGGGGGGGGCCAGGGATGAGCAGTTCTTC. Its translation is CASSLGGARDEQFF. The chain carries TRBV7-3 and TRBJ2-1; maybe TRBD2 (7 bases). Trimming took off 3 bases at V and 8 bases at J, with 14 bases between the two ends. The V gene's germline CDR1 is SGHTA and CDR2 FQGTGA. The CDR3 runs to 14 residues. The whole variable domain, remainder taken from reference TRBV7-3 and TRBJ2-1, is GAGVSQTPSNKVTEKGKYVELRCDPISGHTALYWYRQSLGQGPEFLIYFQGTGAADDSGLPNDRFFAVRPEGSVSTLKIQRTERGDSAVYLCASSLGGARDEQFFGPGTRLTVL.

This clone was found a few times. CDR3 region: CASSISQGTFQPQHF. The CDR3 region has the DNA TGTGCCAGTAGTATATCACAGGGGACGTTCCAGCCCCAGCATTTT. The genes are TRBV19 and TRBJ1-5; TRBD1 agrees at 7 bases. The CDR3 consists of 15 residues. The germline CDR1 and CDR2 sequences are LNHDA and SQIVND (reference sequence). J lost 7 bases, V lost 2 bases, and 8 bases had no gene match.

The sample holds one count of this clone. The rearrangement uses TRBV7-9 and TRBJ2-3, with 12 positions matching TRBD2. The CDR3 is 16 amino acids. Germline-derived CDR1 and CDR2 are SEHNR and FQNEAQ (reference sequence). V trimming: 4 bases; J trimming: 1 base; junction bases outside the gene matches: 3. This chain's CDR3 is CASSYPSGGGTDTQYF. CDR3 coding DNA: TGTGCCAGCAGCTACCCTAGCGGGGGGGGCACAGATACGCAGTATTTT.

V gene TRBV6-5 combines with J gene TRBJ1-1; 7 positions agree with TRBD1. Germline CDR1 MNHEY, CDR2 SVGAGI. V lost 6 bases, J lost 4 bases, and 11 bases stayed unmatched. The CDR3 spans 15 residues. This CDR3 is CASRIDRAPSTEAFF. DNA for the CDR3: TGTGCCAGCAGGATAGACAGGGCCCCGAGCACTGAAGCTTTCTTT.

This chain uses TRBV14 with TRBJ1-1; D not certain. Trimming shortened V by 4 bases and J by 0 bases, and 6 bases separated the two germline ends. Looked up from germline, CDR1 is SGHDN and CDR2 is FVKESK. The CDR3 is made up of 13 amino acids. In nucleotides, the CDR3 is TGTGCCAGCAGCCTAACAATGAACACTGAAGCTTTCTTT. This sequence encodes CASSLTMNTEAFF.

There are many counts of this clone. The V gene is TRBV4-1, the J gene TRBJ2-1; TRBD2 matches at 9 bases. Germline assignment: CDR1 MGHRA and CDR2 YSYEKL. There are 12 residues in the CDR3. J was trimmed by 13 bases and V by 3 bases; bases with no gene match: 4. CDR3 in DNA: TGCGCCAGCAGCCACTATAGCGGGGGCCAGTTCTTC. This translates into CASSHYSGGQFF.